Below are 21 T cell receptor beta chains sequenced from a single sample in a study of shared clonotypes between healthy human individuals. Using immunoSEQ multiplex PCR, the repertoire was profiled, and TCRdb retains in-frame clones only, with some absent. The sample consists of around 2,000,000 clones, around 96% of them appearing once. Positive CCR7 selection of CD45RO-negative cells yielded the naive CD8 cells, and terminally differentiated effector memory CD45RA+ cells were excluded. Material: naive CD8+ T cells sorted from blood. The receptors were sampled from a man younger than 30 in good health.

The rearrangement joins TRBV4-1 to TRBJ2-7; 8 bases agree with TRBD2. In germline, CDR1 is MGHRA, CDR2 YSYEKL. The CDR3 has 15 amino acids. V trimming: 4 bases; J trimming: 7 bases; junction bases outside the gene matches: 12. The CDR3 nucleotides are TGCGCCAGCAGCCCCACAACCGGGACTAGAGAAGAGCAGTACTTC. As protein: CASSPTTGTREEQYF.

The CDR3 nucleotides read TGTGCCAGCAGCTTGTGGGACTATCGGGCCTACAATGAGCAGTTCTTC. It yields the protein CASSLWDYRAYNEQFF. The chain links TRBV5-6 to TRBJ2-1; 7 bases are a match to TRBD2. Germline assignment: CDR1 SGHDT and CDR2 YYEEEE. The CDR3 runs to 16 residues. V lost 1 base, J lost 2 bases, and 6 bases stayed unmatched.

This sequence joins TRBV5-6 and TRBJ2-7; possibly TRBD1 for D (6 bases). Trimming cost V 4 bases and J 2 bases, with 19 bases left between them. Germline loops: CDR1 SGHDT, CDR2 YYEEEE. The CDR3 extends over 16 amino acids. In DNA form, the CDR3 reads TGTGCCAGCAGCGTAACGACCCCAGGGGTGGCCTACGAGCAGTACTTC. Translating it yields CASSVTTPGVAYEQYF.

The table lists this clone with a count of one. The CDR3 protein is CASSQEFWTANEKLFF. The DNA of the CDR3 is TGTGCCAGCAGCCAAGAGTTTTGGACAGCGAATGAAAAACTGTTTTTT. The chain couples TRBV4-2 to TRBJ1-4; D may be TRBD1 (6 bases). The CDR3 sequence is 16 residues long. Trimming cost V 0 bases and J 5 bases, with 13 bases left between them. Germline V lookup: CDR1 LGHNA, CDR2 YNFKEQ.

This rearrangement joins TRBV6-4 to TRBJ2-7, with D maybe TRBD1 (6 bases). The germline V gene has CDR1 MRHNA and CDR2 SNTAGT. The CDR3 runs 18 residues. V was shortened by 1 base and J by 3 bases, with 22 bases between the two germline ends. In DNA, the CDR3 is TGTGCCAGCAGTGACTACCTTGAGTGGGACACGCTCAACTACGAGCAGTACTTC. Translating it yields CASSDYLEWDTLNYEQYF.

The chain joins TRBV15 to TRBJ2-3; D is undetermined. CDR1 LNHNV and CDR2 YYDKDF come from the germline V gene (reference sequence). The germline V and J ends were trimmed by 3 bases and 0 bases, with 19 bases remaining between them. There are 18 residues in the CDR3. The CDR3 DNA follows: TGTGCCACCAGCAGGATAGCAAGTCTTTCTTCTAGCACAGATACGCAGTATTTT. It translates to CATSRIASLSSSTDTQYF.

V is TRBV7-8 and J is TRBJ1-1; D is undetermined. Germline V gene data show CDR1 as SGHVS and CDR2 as FQNEAQ. With 1 base removed from V and 1 base from J, the gap between germline ends came to 16 bases. This CDR3 is 17 amino acids long. In nucleotides, the CDR3 is TGTGCCAGCAGCTTAGGATACCAGGTGTCGGGGAACACTGAAGCTTTCTTT. Amino acids: CASSLGYQVSGNTEAFF. The full variable domain, its missing parts supplied by reference TRBV7-8 and TRBJ1-1, is GAGVSQSPRYKVAKRGQDVALRCDPISGHVSLFWYQQALGQGPEFLTYFQNEAQLDKSGLPSDRFFAERPEGSVSTLKIQRTQQEDSAVYLCASSLGYQVSGNTEAFFGQGTRLTVV.

V and J are TRBV7-9 and TRBJ2-1, with 8 bases that match TRBD2. Germline V gives CDR1 SEHNR, CDR2 FQNEAQ (reference sequence). V lost 6 bases and J lost 7; bases outside the gene matches: 11. The CDR3 is 15 amino acids. Written as DNA, the CDR3 is TGTGCCAGCAGGGAAACTAGCGGACCGGCAAATGAGCAGTTCTTC. It encodes CASRETSGPANEQFF.

The chain has TRBV10-2 and TRBJ2-7; no clear D gene. This CDR3 comprises 15 residues. Trimming stripped 3 bases from V and 0 bases from J, with 12 bases between. Germline CDR1 and CDR2: WSHSY and SAAADI. This CDR3 reads CASSEAGPSSYEQYF. The CDR3 DNA follows: TGCGCCAGCAGTGAAGCAGGACCCAGCTCCTACGAGCAGTACTTC.

The chain recombines TRBV25-1 with TRBJ2-4; perhaps TRBD1 as D (5 bases). This CDR3 contains 15 residues. Germline V lookup: CDR1 MGHDK, CDR2 SYGVNS. The V end was cut by 0 bases, the J end by 5 bases, with 11 bases between. CDR3 sequence reads: CASSEYRGRENIQYF. The CDR3 DNA reads TGTGCCAGCAGTGAATATAGGGGCAGGGAAAACATTCAGTACTTC. The variable domain in full, completed from reference TRBV25-1 and TRBJ2-4, reads EADIYQTPRYLVIGTGKKITLECSQTMGHDKMYWYQQDPGMELHLIHYSYGVNSTEKGDLSSESTVSRIRTEHFPLTLESARPSHTSQYLCASSEYRGRENIQYFGAGTRLSVL.

V usage is TRBV28 and J usage is TRBJ2-7; 11 bases are shared with TRBD1. CDR3 length: 17 residues. With V trimmed by 7 bases and J by 6 bases, 17 bases remained unmatched. CDR1 is MDHEN and CDR2 is SYDVKM in the germline V gene. CDR3 bases: TGTGCCAGCACCACTTCTACCGCGGGACAGGGGGTTTCCGAGCAGTACTTC. Translation gives CASTTSTAGQGVSEQYF.

The chain is built from TRBV7-9 and TRBJ2-3, with D possibly matching TRBD1 (6 bases). Trimming shortened V by 4 bases and J by 0 bases, and 20 bases separated the two germline ends. CDR1 SEHNR and CDR2 FQNEAQ come from the germline V gene (reference sequence). This CDR3 has 18 residues. CDR3 DNA sequence: TGTGCCAGCAGCTGGCCCCGGACAGAAAATTCTAGCACAGATACGCAGTATTTT. It encodes CASSWPRTENSSTDTQYF.

V is TRBV7-9 and J is TRBJ2-2; maybe TRBD2 (5 bases). This CDR3 contains 14 residues. V was pared by 8 bases and J by 7 bases, with 17 bases between. Germline CDR1 SEHNR, CDR2 FQNEAQ (reference sequence). CDR3 protein: CASGKSGVHGELFF. For the CDR3, the DNA is TGTGCCAGCGGTAAGAGCGGAGTCCACGGGGAGCTGTTTTTT.

The J gene is TRBJ1-5, the V gene TRBV28, with D hard to call. V was trimmed by 6 bases and J by 3 bases, leaving 15 bases between them. This CDR3 comprises 15 residues. From germline, CDR1 is MDHEN and CDR2 SYDVKM. The CDR3 loop is CASRLNRAPNQPQHF. CDR3 DNA sequence: TGTGCCAGCAGACTAAACCGGGCCCCCAATCAGCCCCAGCATTTT. Filled out from reference TRBV28 and TRBJ1-5, the complete variable domain reads DVKVTQSSRYLVKRTGEKVFLECVQDMDHENMFWYRQDPGLGLRLIYFSYDVKMKEKGDIPEGYSVSREKKERFSLILESASTNQTSMYLCASRLNRAPNQPQHFGDGTRLSIL.

The count of this clone is one. Other DNA variants within this sample encode the same CDR3. The V gene is TRBV4-1, the J gene TRBJ2-7; TRBD1 matches at 10 bases. The CDR3 totals 14 residues. Germline V gene sequence: CDR1 MGHRA, CDR2 YSYEKL. V shed 4 bases and J 2 bases; nucleotides not matched to a gene: 2. CDR3 sequence (DNA): TGCGCCAGCAGCCCTGGACAGGGGGCCTACGAGCAGTACTTC. It translates to CASSPGQGAYEQYF.

A remark on this clone: Germline and junction disagree at one end, which may indicate a read error. The chain carries TRBV7-7 and TRBJ2-5; 9 bases agree with TRBD1. The CDR3 spans 17 residues. Per the germline V gene, CDR1 is SSHAT and CDR2 is FNYEAQ (reference sequence). In nucleotides, the CDR3 is TGTGCTAGCAGCCTATTTACGACAGGGGGAGGGCAAGAGACCCAGTACTTC. Protein sequence: CASSLFTTGGGQETQYF.

This chain joins TRBV27 and TRBJ2-4; tentative D call: TRBD2 (5 bases). Germline CDR1 is MNHEY and CDR2 is SMNVEV (reference sequence). There are 16 residues in the CDR3. Trimming cost V 7 bases and J 0 bases, with 16 bases left between them. This CDR3 is CASTPSLDSAKNIQYF. The CDR3 DNA follows: TGTGCCAGCACCCCCTCTCTGGACTCAGCCAAAAACATTCAGTACTTC.

The V and J genes are TRBV7-9 and TRBJ2-3; D is uncertain. V dropped 1 base and J dropped 1 base, with 12 bases sitting between them. The CDR3 consists of 16 residues. Germline CDR1 reads SEHNR; CDR2 reads FQNEAQ (reference sequence). DNA of the CDR3: TGTGCCAGCAGCTTAGAACCCCCGGGCGGCACAGATACGCAGTATTTT. Translating it yields CASSLEPPGGTDTQYF.

As for this clone: Other DNA sequences of this sample code for an identical CDR3. V is TRBV27 and J is TRBJ1-2; D possibly corresponds to TRBD1 (6 bases). Germline CDR1 MNHEY, CDR2 SMNVEV (reference sequence). V lost 3 bases, J lost 2 bases, and 7 bases lay in between. CDR3 size: 13 residues. The CDR3 DNA sequence: TGTGCCAGCAGTTTTGGACAGAACTATGGCTACACCTTC. It yields the protein CASSFGQNYGYTF.

To note about this clone: Other DNA sequences within the sample encode an identical CDR3. The chain is built from TRBV2 and TRBJ2-7; D possibly corresponds to TRBD1 (6 bases). V was pared by 5 bases and J by 0 bases, with 8 bases between. Germline V lookup: CDR1 SNHLY, CDR2 FYNNEI. The CDR3 has 13 amino acids. The CDR3 loop reads CASSRDTSYEQYF. CDR3 DNA sequence: TGTGCCAGCAGTCGGGACACCTCCTACGAGCAGTACTTC.

This clone was counted once. The chain joins TRBV9 to TRBJ2-7; D is possibly TRBD1 or TRBD2 (6 bases each). CDR3 length: 14 residues. V lost 4 bases and J 4 bases, leaving 15 bases between the germline ends. Germline-derived CDR1 and CDR2 are SGDLS and YYNGEE. Written as DNA, the CDR3 is TGTGCCAGCAGCCCCACGGGGGCTTTTTACGAGCAGTACTTC. This codes for CASSPTGAFYEQYF.